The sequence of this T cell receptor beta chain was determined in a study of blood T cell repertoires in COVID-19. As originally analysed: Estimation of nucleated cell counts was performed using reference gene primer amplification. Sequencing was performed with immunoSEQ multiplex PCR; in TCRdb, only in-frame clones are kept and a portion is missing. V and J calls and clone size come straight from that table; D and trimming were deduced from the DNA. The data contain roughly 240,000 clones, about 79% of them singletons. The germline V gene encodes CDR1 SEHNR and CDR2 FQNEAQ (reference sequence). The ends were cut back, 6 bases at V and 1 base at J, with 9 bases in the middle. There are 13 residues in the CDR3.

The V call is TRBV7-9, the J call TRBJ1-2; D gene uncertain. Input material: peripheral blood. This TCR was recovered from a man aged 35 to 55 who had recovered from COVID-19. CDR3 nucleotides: TGTGCCAGCAGGTTAACAGATAACTATGGCTACACCTTC. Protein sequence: CASRLTDNYGYTF.